The 14 T cell receptor beta chains reported below all come from one sample, sequenced in a study of T cell responses to AZD1222 COVID-19 vaccine. Generated by immunoSEQ multiplex PCR, the TCRdb table keeps only in-frame clones and is missing some. The sample has some 150,000 clones; roughly 90% are singletons. Source: peripheral blood, taken 28 days after the second AZD1222 dose. The receptors derive from an adult who received the AZD1222 COVID-19 vaccine.

The chain employs TRBV6-2 or TRBV6-3 and TRBJ2-1; D uncertain. Per germline, CDR1 MNHEY and CDR2 SVGEGT. CDR3 length equals 12 residues. V lost 5 bases and J 3 bases, leaving 5 bases between the germline ends. CDR3 nucleotide sequence: TGTGCCAGCAGTAAACACTACAATGAGCAGTTCTTC. Encoded protein: CASSKHYNEQFF.

The chain employs TRBV19 and TRBJ2-6; D is perhaps TRBD1 (5 bases). The ends were cut back, 3 bases at V and 0 bases at J, with 12 bases in the middle. The length of the CDR3 is 17 residues. CDR1 is LNHDA, CDR2 SQIVND, per germline (reference sequence). The CDR3 region has the DNA TGTGCCAGTAGTATGGGGCAGGGAAGCTCTGGGGCCAACGTCCTGACTTTC. Its translation is CASSMGQGSSGANVLTF.

V usage is TRBV4-3 and J usage is TRBJ1-4, with 7 bases aligning to TRBD1. V lost 1 base and J lost 4; bases outside the gene matches: 0. Germline assignment: CDR1 LGHNA and CDR2 YSLEER. The CDR3 runs 14 residues. CDR3 sequence (DNA): TGCGCCAGCAGCCAAGGACAGGGTAATGAAAAACTGTTTTTT. As protein: CASSQGQGNEKLFF.

The chain is built from TRBV6-1 and TRBJ2-7, with 15 bases aligning to TRBD2. Germline trimming cut 5 bases from V and 3 bases from J; bases unmatched to any gene: 8. The CDR3 sequence is 17 residues long. Germline loops: CDR1 MNHNS, CDR2 SASEGT. This CDR3 is CASSKGLAGGPLYEQYF. In DNA form, the CDR3 reads TGTGCCAGCAGTAAAGGACTAGCGGGAGGGCCCCTCTACGAGCAGTACTTC.

The CDR3 here is CSGKGLAGGFEQFF. For the CDR3, the DNA is TGCAGCGGCAAGGGACTAGCGGGAGGCTTTGAGCAGTTCTTC. This rearrangement joins TRBV29-1 to TRBJ2-1; the match to TRBD2 covers 15 bases. The CDR3 runs 14 residues. The junction had 7 bases not matched to a gene; V was cut back by 7 bases and J by 9 bases. Germline V lookup: CDR1 SQVTM, CDR2 ANQGSEA.

V is TRBV7-9 and J is TRBJ2-2; D ambiguous. There are 10 residues in the CDR3. Germline V gene lookup returns CDR1 SEHNR and CDR2 FQNEAQ (reference sequence). The V gene lost 6 bases and the J gene lost 6 bases, with 2 bases spanning the gap. The CDR3 nucleotides read TGTGCCAGCAGGTCCGGGGAGCTGTTTTTT. This sequence encodes CASRSGELFF. Together with reference TRBV7-9 and TRBJ2-2, the CDR3 gives the full variable domain: DTGVSQNPRHKITKRGQNVTFRCDPISEHNRLYWYRQTLGQGPEFLTYFQNEAQLEKSRLLSDRFSAERPKGSFSTLEIQRTEQGDSAMYLCASRSGELFFGEGSRLTVL.

The rearrangement uses TRBV24-1 and TRBJ2-3, with 8 bases fitting TRBD1. The CDR3 loop spans 15 amino acids. V lost 2 bases and J lost 5; bases outside the gene matches: 5. CDR1 and CDR2 (germline): KGHDR, SFDVKD. In DNA, the CDR3 is TGTGCCACCAGTGATTCTAGGGGGACAGGAGATACGCAGTATTTT. This gives the protein CATSDSRGTGDTQYF.

This rearrangement joins TRBV7-8 to TRBJ1-4; D remains unclear. Germline values: CDR1 SGHVS, CDR2 FQNEAQ. Trimming left V 8 bases short and J 0 bases short, with 10 bases between. This CDR3 is built from 14 residues. CDR3 loop: CASGETTTNEKLFF. CDR3 sequence (DNA): TGTGCCAGCGGTGAAACTACAACTAATGAAAAACTGTTTTTT.

The CDR3 DNA reads as TGTGCCAGCAGCTTAGGTCAGGCCCAATACAATGAGCAGTTCTTC. Protein: CASSLGQAQYNEQFF. The chain carries TRBV7-6 and TRBJ2-1; D is uncertain. V lost 1 base and J 4 bases, leaving 11 bases between the germline ends. Germline lookup yields CDR1 SGHVS and CDR2 FNYEAQ. The CDR3 runs 15 residues.

In this sample, this clone turned up once. This chain uses TRBV5-1 with TRBJ1-1; D unclear. Between the trimmed V and J ends, which lost 0 bases and 0 bases, there was a span of 12 bases. The CDR3 consists of 16 residues. The V gene's germline CDR1 is SGHRS and CDR2 YFSETQ. Here the CDR3 reads CASSLERGTMNTEAFF. The CDR3 DNA reads TGCGCCAGCAGCTTGGAGCGGGGTACAATGAACACTGAAGCTTTCTTT. The complete variable domain, with remaining parts taken from reference TRBV5-1 and TRBJ1-1, reads KAGVTQTPRYLIKTRGQQVTLSCSPISGHRSVSWYQQTPGQGLQFLFEYFSETQRNKGNFPGRFSGRQFSNSRSEMNVSTLELGDSALYLCASSLERGTMNTEAFFGQGTRLTVV.

V gene TRBV5-4 combines with J gene TRBJ2-3; perhaps TRBD1 as D (6 bases). V lost 4 bases and J 0 bases, leaving 12 bases between the germline ends. The CDR3 totals 15 residues. Germline lookup yields CDR1 SGHNT and CDR2 YYREEE (reference sequence). The CDR3 loop reads CASSPGAVSTDTQYF. The CDR3 nucleotides read TGTGCCAGCAGCCCAGGGGCGGTCAGCACAGATACGCAGTATTTT.

The chain is built from TRBV10-2 and TRBJ2-7, with D maybe TRBD2 (6 bases). V gave up 2 bases and J gave up 1 base, with 15 bases separating them. The CDR3 runs to 16 residues. Germline lookup yields CDR1 WSHSY and CDR2 SAAADI. This CDR3 is CASSEPRLAPSYEQYF. The DNA of the CDR3 is TGCGCCAGCAGTGAGCCCCGTCTAGCGCCTTCCTACGAGCAGTACTTC.

The J gene is TRBJ1-3, the V gene TRBV21-1. TRBV21-1 is recorded as a pseudogene. CDR3 length equals 14 residues. CDR3 DNA: TGTGCCAGCAGCGAGCAGAGCTCTGGAAACACCATATATTTT. This sequence encodes CASSEQSSGNTIYF.

The rearrangement uses TRBV5-1 and TRBJ2-2; 10 bases match TRBD1. CDR3 size: 17 residues. The junction had 11 bases not matched to a gene; V was cut back by 5 bases and J by 4 bases. Looked up from germline, CDR1 is SGHRS and CDR2 is YFSETQ. The CDR3 nucleotides are TGCGCCAGCAGTATCACAGAGACAGGGGGCGGCACCGGGGAGCTGTTTTTT. Protein sequence: CASSITETGGGTGELFF. Complete variable domain (other parts from reference TRBV5-1 and TRBJ2-2): KAGVTQTPRYLIKTRGQQVTLSCSPISGHRSVSWYQQTPGQGLQFLFEYFSETQRNKGNFPGRFSGRQFSNSRSEMNVSTLELGDSALYLCASSITETGGGTGELFFGEGSRLTVL.